This T cell receptor beta chain was obtained from a study of PD-1 blockade in classical Hodgkin lymphoma. General study findings and limits: In newly diagnosed patients, baseline TCR diversity was reportedly below that of healthy donors. Prior therapy or disease activity may underlie the repertoire differences, whose causes remain undefined.

Specified time point: cycle 4 day 1 (C4D1), after more than five weeks of nivolumab. Relapses following autologous stem cell transplantation were seen in all patients, with brentuximab vedotin exposure varying. Regarding this clone: Its antigen is not identified.

Sequencing was performed with immunoSEQ multiplex PCR; in TCRdb, only in-frame clones are kept and a portion is missing. Among about 16,000 clones listed, less than 70% were seen once. The specimen was peripheral blood mononuclear cells (PBMCs), collected before the fourth cycle of nivolumab. This receptor was identified in a human donor with classical Hodgkin lymphoma.

CDR3 in DNA: TGTGCCAGCAGCTTCGATATGAAGGGAGAGCAGTACTTC. As protein: CASSFDMKGEQYF. The chain combines TRBV5-4 with TRBJ2-7; D remains ambiguous. This CDR3 comprises 13 residues. Germline V gene sequence: CDR1 SGHNT, CDR2 YYREEE (reference sequence). The V end lost 2 bases, the J end lost 7 bases, and 13 bases lay between the germline ends.